This is a list of T cell receptor beta chains from one sample in a study of blood T cell repertoires in COVID-19. The method was immunoSEQ multiplex PCR; TCRdb's version includes in-frame clones alone and lacks a portion of them. The profile shows 150,000 or so clones, roughly 80% of them singletons. Sequencing was carried out using peripheral blood. Receptor source: a woman in her sixties or seventies with acute or convalescent COVID-19. Both conserved end residues are trimmed from each CDR3. Each record gives: CDR3 length, V gene, CDR3 protein.

15	TRBV24-1	ATSEYGQGLNTDTQY
13	TRBV19	ASRTASSYNSPLH
16	TRBV9	ASTNGASGGGAYNEQF
12	TRBV6-5	ASSLGGAPDTQY
15	TRBV4-1	ASSQEETSSYNSPLH
13	TRBV6-5	ASSKLAGGTGELF
13	TRBV19	ASRQGSSYNSPLH
11	TRBV3-1/TRBV3-2	ASSRSVNNEQF
9	TRBV6-6	AGGRGGEQY
11	TRBV6-6	ASRAASVETQY
12	TRBV6-5	ASSYSSNFYGYT
16	TRBV6-1	ASSEGGQALLSTDTQY
11	TRBV7-9	ASSQDSYTEAF